This is a list of T cell receptor beta chains from one sample in a study of blood T cell repertoires in COVID-19. The data were produced by immunoSEQ multiplex PCR, yet TCRdb's version contains in-frame clones alone and is incomplete. The sample yields 140,000 or so clones, 70% to 90% seen once. The sample consisted of peripheral blood. The receptors were gathered from a human donor with acute or convalescent COVID-19. The donor label of this sample is uncertain. Each CDR3 is given with its conserved first and last residue. Each record gives: clone size, D gene, V gene, J gene, CDR3 DNA, CDR3 protein. D genes are given only for firm matches. Only part of the rows carry a size: once, few, many, or a class if the clone is expanded.

few	.	TRBV28	TRBJ1-5	TGTGCCAGCAATCCGCAGGTCCTTCCGGGACCCCAGCATTTT	CASNPQVLPGPQHF
.	.	TRBV24-1	TRBJ1-2	TGTGCCACCAGTGAGGAGGGCTGGTATGGCTACACCTTC	CATSEEGWYGYTF
.	TRBD2	TRBV6-2/TRBV6-3	TRBJ2-5	TGTGCCAGCAGTTACTTGATGTTGACTAGCGGGAACCAAGAGACCCAGTACTTC	CASSYLMLTSGNQETQYF
.	TRBD1	TRBV27	TRBJ2-5	TGTGCCAGCAGTGTAACATCCGGGACAGGGAAAGAGACCCAGTACTTC	CASSVTSGTGKETQYF
.	.	TRBV6-5	TRBJ1-1	TGTGCCAGCAGTTACTATGGGGGCTTGAACACTGAAGCTTTCTTT	CASSYYGGLNTEAFF
.	TRBD1	TRBV14	TRBJ1-2	TGTGCCAGCAGCCAAGCGTCCAAGGGGGCGCCTAACTATGGCTACACCTTC	CASSQASKGAPNYGYTF
.	TRBD2	TRBV11-2	TRBJ2-5	TGTGCCAGCAGCGTGACTAGCGGGAGTCAAGAGACCCAGTACTTC	CASSVTSGSQETQYF
.	.	TRBV12-5	TRBJ2-1	TGTGCTAGTGCCGCGCGGAGGACGGATTACAATGAGCAGTTCTTC	CASAARRTDYNEQFF
few	.	TRBV9	TRBJ1-2	TGTGCCAGCAGCCCACAGACAGTCAACTATGGCTACACCTTC	CASSPQTVNYGYTF
.	TRBD1	TRBV7-9	TRBJ1-6	TGTGCCAGCAGCTCCGGACAGGCGCATAATTCACCCCTCCACTTT	CASSSGQAHNSPLHF
.	TRBD2	TRBV5-6	TRBJ2-3	TGTGCCAGCAGCTTGGGGAGCGGGGGGGAAAAAGATACGCAGTATTTT	CASSLGSGGEKDTQYF
.	TRBD1	TRBV18	TRBJ1-3	TGTGCCAGCTCACCCCATCCTCCCGGGACAGGGTCCTTCTCTGGAAACACCATATATTTT	CASSPHPPGTGSFSGNTIYF
.	.	TRBV9	TRBJ1-2	TGTGCCAGCAGCGATCGGCGTACAGGGTTCCCATCCCATTATGGCTACACCTTC	CASSDRRTGFPSHYGYTF
.	TRBD2	TRBV11-2	TRBJ2-1	TGTGCCAGCAGCCTAGCGGGAGTATGGGGCAATGAGCAGTTCTTC	CASSLAGVWGNEQFF
.	TRBD2	TRBV6-5	TRBJ2-1	TGTGCCAGCAGTTACGGAGCGGGAGGTAGCTACAATGAGCAGTTCTTC	CASSYGAGGSYNEQFF
.	TRBD2	TRBV7-9	TRBJ2-3	TGTGCCAGCAGCTTCAAAGCGGGGGCCCCAGATACGCAGTATTTT	CASSFKAGAPDTQYF
few	.	TRBV28	TRBJ1-6	TGTGCCAGCAGTTTATATCAGGATAATTCACCCCTCCACTTT	CASSLYQDNSPLHF
once	.	TRBV10-3	TRBJ1-2	TGTGCCATCAGTGAGTACGGAGACGGAGGTTCGAACTATGGCTACACCTTC	CAISEYGDGGSNYGYTF
.	.	TRBV5-1	TRBJ2-5	TGCGCCAGCAGCTTGGCCCAGGGCTGGCCTTTCCAAGAGACCCAGTACTTC	CASSLAQGWPFQETQYF
once	.	TRBV9	TRBJ2-3	TGTGCCAGCAGCGTAGTTGGGGGGGGCGGGACAGATACGCAGTATTTT	CASSVVGGGGTDTQYF
.	.	TRBV28	TRBJ2-3	TGTGCCAGCAGTTTAATCCAATCGGGGGGCACAGATACGCAGTATTTT	CASSLIQSGGTDTQYF
.	TRBD1	TRBV23-1	TRBJ1-5	TGCGCCAGCAGTCAACGGGGGAGACAGGGACGTCAGCCCCAGCATTTT	CASSQRGRQGRQPQHF
.	TRBD2	TRBV10-3	TRBJ2-5	TGTGCCATCAGTGAGTCGCGAGCGGGAGTGCAAGAGACCCAGTACTTC	CAISESRAGVQETQYF
.	.	TRBV6-5	TRBJ1-5	TGTGCCAGCAAGCCAGGACAGACGCGGAATCAGCCCCAGCATTTT	CASKPGQTRNQPQHF